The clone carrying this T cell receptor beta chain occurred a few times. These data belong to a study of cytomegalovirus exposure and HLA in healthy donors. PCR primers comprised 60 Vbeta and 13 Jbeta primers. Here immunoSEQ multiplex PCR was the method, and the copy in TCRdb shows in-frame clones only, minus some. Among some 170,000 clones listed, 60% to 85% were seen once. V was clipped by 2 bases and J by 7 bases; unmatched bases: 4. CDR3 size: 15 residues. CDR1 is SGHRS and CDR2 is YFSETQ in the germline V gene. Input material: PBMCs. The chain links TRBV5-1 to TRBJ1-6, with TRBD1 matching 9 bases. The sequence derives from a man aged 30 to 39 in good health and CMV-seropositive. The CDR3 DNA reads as TGCGCCAGCAGCTTTGATGGGACAGGGAATTCACCCCTCCACTTT. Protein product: CASSFDGTGNSPLHF. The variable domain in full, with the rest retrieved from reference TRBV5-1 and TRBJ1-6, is KAGVTQTPRYLIKTRGQQVTLSCSPISGHRSVSWYQQTPGQGLQFLFEYFSETQRNKGNFPGRFSGRQFSNSRSEMNVSTLELGDSALYLCASSFDGTGNSPLHFGNGTRLTVT.